Included here is one T cell receptor beta chain sequence, with context. The PCR ran on 60 Vbeta and 13 Jbeta primers. Produced via immunoSEQ multiplex PCR; TCRdb's table is partial and in-frame only. This table holds 160,000 or so clones, roughly 82% found once. Germline CDR1 reads GTSNPN; CDR2 reads SVGIG (reference sequence). V dropped 4 bases and J dropped 6; count of bases not matched to a gene: 4. The CDR3 contains 13 residues. This entry is derived from a study of cytomegalovirus exposure and HLA in healthy donors. V and J are TRBV30 and TRBJ2-7; TRBD2 agrees at 12 bases. Sequenced sample: PBMCs. This sequence originates from a woman aged 50 to 60 in good health and CMV-seronegative. The CDR3 is CAWTRLAGVEQYF. The CDR3 coding sequence is TGTGCCTGGACCCGACTAGCGGGGGTCGAGCAGTACTTC.